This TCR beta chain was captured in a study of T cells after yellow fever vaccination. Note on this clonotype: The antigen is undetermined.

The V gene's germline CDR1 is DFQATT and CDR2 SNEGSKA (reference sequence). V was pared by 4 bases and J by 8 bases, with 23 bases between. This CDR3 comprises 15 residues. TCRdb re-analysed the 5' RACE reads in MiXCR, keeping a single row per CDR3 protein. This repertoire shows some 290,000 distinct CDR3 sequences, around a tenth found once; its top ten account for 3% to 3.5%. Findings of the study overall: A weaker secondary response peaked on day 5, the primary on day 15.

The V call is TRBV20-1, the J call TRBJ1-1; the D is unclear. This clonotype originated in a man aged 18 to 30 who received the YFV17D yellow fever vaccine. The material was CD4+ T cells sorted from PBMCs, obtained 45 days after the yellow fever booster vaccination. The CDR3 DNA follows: TGCAGTGCTATACCAACCGGCCTAGGGAAATTGGAAGCTTTCTTT. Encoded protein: CSAIPTGLGKLEAFF.